Presented here are 31 T cell receptor beta chains from one specimen sequenced in a study of blood T cell repertoires in COVID-19. Data came from immunoSEQ multiplex PCR; TCRdb stores just in-frame clones and leaves some out. This table holds about 250,000 clones, around nine tenths found once. What was sequenced was peripheral blood. The receptors were sampled from a woman between 40 and 50 years old who had recovered from COVID-19.

This chain connects TRBV18 to TRBJ2-1; D may be TRBD2 (6 bases). CDR1 and CDR2 from the germline V gene are KGHSH and LQKENI. The V end lost 2 bases, the J end lost 0 bases, and 11 bases lay between the germline ends. The CDR3 spans 16 residues. The CDR3 sequence is CASSPALGLSYNEQFF. For the CDR3, the DNA is TGTGCCAGCTCACCAGCTTTGGGACTCTCCTACAATGAGCAGTTCTTC.

This chain connects TRBV5-1 to TRBJ1-2; 8 bases are shared with TRBD1. The CDR3 length is 14 residues. With 2 bases clipped from V and 2 bases from J, the junction kept 2 bases outside the gene matches. CDR1 is SGHRS, CDR2 YFSETQ, per germline. The DNA of the CDR3 is TGCGCCAGCAGCTTACAGGGGGAGAACTATGGCTACACCTTC. Protein: CASSLQGENYGYTF.

The chain is built from TRBV7-2 and TRBJ2-7; D is unresolved. The CDR3 spans 14 residues. The V gene's germline CDR1 is SGHTA and CDR2 FQGNSA. V was cut by 5 bases and J by 7 bases, with 18 bases left in between. Here the CDR3 reads CASSRVPTPREQYF. CDR3 bases: TGTGCCAGCAGCCGTGTCCCTACCCCTAGGGAGCAGTACTTC.

This chain uses TRBV5-6 with TRBJ2-3; 7 bases line up with TRBD1. This CDR3 has 13 residues. Germline V gives CDR1 SGHDT, CDR2 YYEEEE. J lost 8 bases, V lost 6 bases, and 9 bases had no gene match. The CDR3 is CASNKDRLATQYF. The CDR3 DNA sequence: TGTGCCAGCAACAAGGACAGGCTAGCTACGCAGTATTTT.

The rearrangement links TRBV19 to TRBJ2-7; 7 positions agree with TRBD1. Germline V gives CDR1 LNHDA, CDR2 SQIVND (reference sequence). Trimming removed 2 bases from V and 0 bases from J; junction bases left unmatched: 4. The CDR3 extends over 15 amino acids. The CDR3 here is CASSITGAFSYEQYF. CDR3 nucleotide sequence: TGTGCCAGTAGTATAACAGGGGCGTTCTCCTACGAGCAGTACTTC.

The CDR3 is CASSLERGGYEQYF. The CDR3 nucleotides are TGTGCCAGCAGCTTAGAAAGGGGCGGCTACGAGCAGTACTTC. The chain has TRBV11-2 and TRBJ2-7; possible D gene TRBD1, 5 bases. The CDR3 has 14 amino acids. The V gene lost 0 bases and the J gene lost 3 bases, with 9 bases spanning the gap. Germline V lookup: CDR1 SGHAT, CDR2 FQNNGV.

The chain combines TRBV4-3 with TRBJ2-2; maybe TRBD1 (5 bases). CDR3 size: 15 residues. V lost 9 bases, J lost 7 bases, and 21 bases lay in between. In germline, CDR1 is LGHNA, CDR2 YSLEER. This CDR3 is CASGRTLTNGGELFF. The DNA for the CDR3 is TGCGCCAGTGGCCGGACACTAACGAATGGCGGGGAGCTGTTTTTT.

The chain joins TRBV24-1 to TRBJ2-1; 7 bases match TRBD2. V lost 3 bases to trimming and J lost 6 bases; unmatched junction nucleotides: 22. Germline-derived CDR1 and CDR2 are KGHDR and SFDVKD. The CDR3 sequence is 20 residues long. The CDR3 reads CATSDGRGDERPLRGNEQFF. The DNA for the CDR3 is TGTGCCACCAGTGATGGGAGGGGTGATGAGCGGCCACTCCGGGGCAATGAGCAGTTCTTC.

This chain joins TRBV6-5 and TRBJ2-3; 7 positions match TRBD2. The junction had 5 bases not matched to a gene; V was cut back by 5 bases and J by 6 bases. The CDR3 spans 13 residues. Germline CDR1 and CDR2: MNHEY and SVGAGI. The CDR3 nucleotides read TGTGCCAGCAGTACTAGCGCGATGGATACGCAGTATTTT. This sequence encodes CASSTSAMDTQYF.

J is TRBJ2-4 and V is TRBV7-2, with D perhaps TRBD1 (6 bases). This CDR3 comprises 18 residues. Germline V CDR1 and CDR2: SGHTA, FQGNSA. V was pared by 4 bases and J by 0 bases, with 19 bases between. CDR3 sequence (DNA): TGTGCCAGCAGCTCCCCGACAGGAATGGGCTTAGCCAAAAACATTCAGTACTTC. Translated, it gives CASSSPTGMGLAKNIQYF.

The chain links TRBV14 to TRBJ1-1; D remains unclear. Germline CDR1 and CDR2: SGHDN and FVKESK. Trimming took 0 bases from V and 11 from J, leaving 16 bases between them. The CDR3 length is 14 residues. CDR3 sequence (DNA): TGTGCCAGCAGCCAAGACCTTCGTCCTAAGCGGGCTTTCTTT. Amino acids: CASSQDLRPKRAFF.

This clone was detected once. The chain has TRBV7-9 and TRBJ1-2; tentative D call: TRBD1 (5 bases). Germline V gene sequence: CDR1 SEHNR, CDR2 FQNEAQ (reference sequence). Trimming left V 3 bases short and J 8 bases short, with 13 bases between. The CDR3 runs to 13 residues. The CDR3 coding sequence is TGTGCCAGCAGCTTTCCAGGGCCCGGGGGCTACACCTTC. This sequence encodes CASSFPGPGGYTF.

The chain has TRBV7-9 and TRBJ2-7; D possibly corresponds to TRBD2 (5 bases). Germline V gene data show CDR1 as SEHNR and CDR2 as FQNEAQ (reference sequence). Trimming cost V 1 base and J 2 bases, with 18 bases left between them. The length of the CDR3 is 17 residues. The CDR3 region is CASSLVDGSSRAYEQYF. The CDR3 nucleotides read TGTGCCAGCAGCTTAGTTGACGGCTCCTCGAGGGCCTACGAGCAGTACTTC.

The rearrangement joins TRBV18 to TRBJ1-5; tentatively, D is TRBD1 (6 bases). Trimming pared 6 bases from V and 5 bases from J, leaving 11 bases between. The CDR3 sequence is 13 residues long. Germline V gene lookup returns CDR1 KGHSH and CDR2 LQKENI. The CDR3 DNA is TGTGCCAGCTCCCTAGGGGGGGATCAGCCCCAGCATTTT. As protein: CASSLGGDQPQHF. The full variable domain, in which reference TRBV18 and TRBJ1-5 provide the parts outside the CDR3, is NAGVMQNPRHLVRRRGQEARLRCSPMKGHSHVYWYRQLPEEGLKFMVYLQKENIIDESGMPKERFSAEFPKEGPSILRIQQVVRGDSAAYFCASSLGGDQPQHFGDGTRLSIL.

The genes are TRBV27 and TRBJ2-3; 9 bases line up with TRBD1. CDR3 length: 21 amino acids. V was pared by 3 bases and J by 2 bases, with 21 bases of the junction left unmatched. Germline-derived CDR1 and CDR2 are MNHEY and SMNVEV (reference sequence). For the CDR3, the DNA is TGTGCCAGCAGTTTTGCGGGCCAGACAGGGGGTAAGATGCGATCCACAGATACGCAGTATTTT. This translates into CASSFAGQTGGKMRSTDTQYF.

This clone was observed a single time. The gene calls are TRBV29-1 and TRBJ2-5; D perhaps matches TRBD1 (6 bases). CDR1 is SQVTM, CDR2 ANQGSEA, per germline. Trimming took off 4 bases at V and 2 bases at J, with 14 bases between the two ends. There are 14 residues in the CDR3. The CDR3 DNA reads as TGCAGCGTTGGCCGGGACAACATACAAGAGACCCAGTACTTC. Protein: CSVGRDNIQETQYF.

J is TRBJ1-2 and V is TRBV6-2 or TRBV6-3, with 8 bases matching TRBD1. The junction had 10 bases not matched to a gene; V was cut back by 2 bases and J by 2 bases. Germline CDR1 is MNHEY and CDR2 is SVGEGT. The CDR3 length is 17 residues. The DNA of the CDR3 is TGTGCCAGCAGTTACCCATGGACAGGGCCTCGGAACTATGGCTACACCTTC. As protein: CASSYPWTGPRNYGYTF.

The chain couples TRBV6-5 to TRBJ1-3; a weak D match, TRBD1 (5 bases). The germline V gene encodes CDR1 MNHEY and CDR2 SVGAGI. Trimming took 6 bases from V and 4 from J, leaving 13 bases between them. The CDR3 is 14 amino acids. The CDR3 region has the DNA TGTGCCAGCAGAGCGGAGGGGACGGGAAACACCATATATTTT. The encoded protein is CASRAEGTGNTIYF.

The V gene is TRBV27, the J gene TRBJ2-7; a weak D match, TRBD2 (5 bases). Germline V gene lookup returns CDR1 MNHEY and CDR2 SMNVEV (reference sequence). With 0 bases removed from V and 3 bases from J, the gap between germline ends came to 12 bases. CDR3 length: 15 amino acids. The CDR3 sequence: CASSLSGSSGYEQYF. The CDR3 DNA sequence: TGTGCCAGCAGTTTATCAGGTTCGAGCGGCTACGAGCAGTACTTC.

This clone was counted a few times. The same CDR3 also results from other DNA sequences found in this sample. The chain carries TRBV5-4 and TRBJ1-2; D gene unclear. In germline, CDR1 is SGHNT, CDR2 YYREEE (reference sequence). The CDR3 is 12 residues long. V was cut by 0 bases and J by 7 bases, with 7 bases left in between. In nucleotides, the CDR3 is TGTGCCAGCAGCTTGGGGGCCGGTGGCTACACCTTC. Translating gives CASSLGAGGYTF. Combining the CDR3 with reference TRBV5-4 and TRBJ1-2 gives the whole variable domain ETGVTQSPTHLIKTRGQQVTLRCSSQSGHNTVSWYQQALGQGPQFIFQYYREEENGRGNFPPRFSGLQFPNYSSELNVNALELDDSALYLCASSLGAGGYTFGSGTRLTVV.

CDR3 nucleotides: TGTGCCAGCAGTTACGGATTGAGCAGGGATGAAAAACTGTTTTTT. This encodes CASSYGLSRDEKLFF. This rearrangement joins TRBV6-5 to TRBJ1-4; D may be TRBD1 (5 bases). The germline gives CDR1 MNHEY, CDR2 SVGAGI. The CDR3 totals 15 residues. Trimming left V 2 bases short and J 6 bases short, with 13 bases between.

V and J are TRBV5-3 and TRBJ2-7, with a weak D call TRBD1 (5 bases). TRBV5-3 is sorted into the ORF group, with uncertain function. Deletions cut 4 bases from V and 1 base from J, with 15 bases between. The CDR3 covers 15 residues. In nucleotides, the CDR3 is TGTGCCAGAAGCCGGATTCACAACAGGTCCTACGAGCAGTACTTC. Residues: CARSRIHNRSYEQYF.

This clone has just one count. The chain joins TRBV11-2 to TRBJ2-3; D unclear. Germline V gene lookup returns CDR1 SGHAT and CDR2 FQNNGV. Trimming shortened V by 5 bases and J by 2 bases, and 11 bases separated the two germline ends. The CDR3 is made up of 14 amino acids. CDR3 region: CASSALGSTDTQYF. In nucleotides, the CDR3 is TGTGCCAGCAGCGCATTGGGCTCCACAGATACGCAGTATTTT. The full variable domain, with the rest looked up from reference TRBV11-2 and TRBJ2-3, is EAGVAQSPRYKIIEKRQSVAFWCNPISGHATLYWYQQILGQGPKLLIQFQNNGVVDDSQLPKDRFSAERLKGVDSTLKIQPAKLEDSAVYLCASSALGSTDTQYFGPGTRLTVL.

The chain couples TRBV7-2 to TRBJ2-5, with D perhaps matching TRBD1 (6 bases). Germline V CDR1 and CDR2: SGHTA, FQGNSA. V lost 5 bases, J lost 7 bases, and 11 bases lay in between. This CDR3 has 12 amino acids. This CDR3 reads CASSRQEVTQYF. The CDR3 DNA sequence: TGTGCCAGCAGCCGACAGGAGGTGACCCAGTACTTC.

This sequence joins TRBV4-2 and TRBJ1-6; D uncertain. The CDR3 is made up of 15 amino acids. Trimming removed 3 bases from V and 8 bases from J, with 14 bases in between. Germline V lookup: CDR1 LGHNA, CDR2 YNFKEQ. For the CDR3, the DNA is TGTGCCAGCAGCCATTCGGGAGGGATTGATTCACCCCTCCACTTT. Translation gives CASSHSGGIDSPLHF.

CDR3 sequence (DNA): TGCGCCAGCAGCTTGGCCTCGGCGGGAGGATCTGATACGCAGTATTTT. This gives the protein CASSLASAGGSDTQYF. The chain couples TRBV5-1 to TRBJ2-3; 8 bases align to TRBD2. The CDR3 contains 16 residues. Per the germline V gene, CDR1 is SGHRS and CDR2 is YFSETQ. The junction had 9 bases not matched to a gene; V was cut back by 0 bases and J by 6 bases.

The gene calls are TRBV10-3 and TRBJ2-3; no firm D call. The germline V gene encodes CDR1 ENHRY and CDR2 SYGVKD. The CDR3 runs 14 residues. Trimming removed 3 bases at V and 2 bases at J, with 9 bases between. The CDR3 protein is CAISDPSYTDTQYF. As DNA, the CDR3 is TGTGCCATCAGTGACCCCTCCTACACAGATACGCAGTATTTT.

The rearrangement joins TRBV18 to TRBJ2-1; D ambiguous. Germline CDR1 reads KGHSH; CDR2 reads LQKENI. The CDR3 has 12 amino acids. The germline V and J ends were trimmed by 0 bases and 9 bases, with 6 bases remaining between them. The CDR3 sequence is CASSPPISEQFF. The DNA of the CDR3 is TGTGCCAGCTCACCACCGATCAGTGAGCAGTTCTTC. Drawing the rest from reference TRBV18 and TRBJ2-1, the complete variable domain is NAGVMQNPRHLVRRRGQEARLRCSPMKGHSHVYWYRQLPEEGLKFMVYLQKENIIDESGMPKERFSAEFPKEGPSILRIQQVVRGDSAAYFCASSPPISEQFFGPGTRLTVL.

The gene calls are TRBV5-1 and TRBJ1-4; no firm D call. Germline CDR1 SGHRS, CDR2 YFSETQ. This CDR3 comprises 13 residues. Between the trimmed V and J ends, which lost 4 bases and 8 bases, there was a span of 12 bases. The CDR3 coding sequence is TGCGCCAGCAGCCTGGAAGTACGGGAAAAACTGTTTTTT. This sequence encodes CASSLEVREKLFF.

V is TRBV19 and J is TRBJ1-3; 11 nucleotides align to TRBD1. Per germline, CDR1 LNHDA and CDR2 SQIVND (reference sequence). The CDR3 covers 17 residues. J lost 4 bases, V lost 0 bases, and 5 bases had no gene match. The CDR3 DNA reads as TGTGCCAGTAGTATAGATCGGACAGGGGGCAGCGGAAACACCATATATTTT. Residues: CASSIDRTGGSGNTIYF.

The chain employs TRBV6-2 or TRBV6-3 and TRBJ2-5; possible D gene TRBD1, 6 bases. Trimming removed 4 bases from V and 5 bases from J, with 17 bases in between. CDR3 length: 15 amino acids. The germline gives CDR1 MNHEY, CDR2 SVGEGT. The CDR3 reads CASSFVLGARETQYF. DNA for the CDR3: TGTGCCAGCAGTTTCGTATTGGGGGCTAGGGAGACCCAGTACTTC.